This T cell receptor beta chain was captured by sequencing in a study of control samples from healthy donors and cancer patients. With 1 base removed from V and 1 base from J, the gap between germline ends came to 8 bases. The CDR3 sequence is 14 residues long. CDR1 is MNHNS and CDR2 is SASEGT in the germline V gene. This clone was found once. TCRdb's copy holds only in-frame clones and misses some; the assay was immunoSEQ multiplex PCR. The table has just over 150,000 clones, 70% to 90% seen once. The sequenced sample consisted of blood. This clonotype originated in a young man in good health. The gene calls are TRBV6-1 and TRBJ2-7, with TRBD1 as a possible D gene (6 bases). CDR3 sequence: CASSEEGESYEQYF. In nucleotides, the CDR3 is TGTGCCAGCAGTGAAGAGGGGGAATCCTACGAGCAGTACTTC.